This TCR beta chain came from a study of human T cells and chemical hapten exposure. Across the study: Mainly, slight library volume differences in the pool made TCR yields vary.

In this sample, this clonotype turned up a few times. The CDR3 is 17 residues long. Germline CDR1 is SGHTA and CDR2 is FQGNSA. V gave up 4 bases and J gave up 5 bases; unmatched junction bases: 8. TCRdb analysed the RACE reads with MiXCR anew, one entry per CDR3 protein. The table has approximately 400,000 distinct CDR3 sequences, 5% to 6.5% seen once. As to time point: pre-sensitization, week 0. The treatment is: therapeutic diphenylcyclopropenone sensitization with weekly scalp DPC. This rearrangement joins TRBV7-2 to TRBJ2-2, with 12 positions matching TRBD2. This clonotype originated in a woman between 45 and 60 years old with alopecia areata. Some clones in this sample may be carry-over from other donors' samples. The sequenced sample was whole blood, obtained in connection with sensitization to the hapten diphenylcyclopropenone (DPC). The CDR3 DNA follows: TGTGCCAGCAGCTCCCCTAGCGGGAGGGCGAGGACCGGGGAGCTGTTTTTT. The encoded protein is CASSSPSGRARTGELFF.